The T cell receptor (beta chain) described here comes from a study of CD8 T cells in ankylosing spondylitis (dated by TCRdb to 2017 to 2019). The study in broad terms: The study profiled T cell receptor beta repertoires in healthy donors and ankylosing spondylitis patients to find disease-linked TCR variants. The whole study cohort included 90 to 120 healthy donors and around 25 ankylosing spondylitis patients. Peripheral blood samples were taken, and synovial fluid was additionally collected from ankylosing spondylitis patients.

CDR1 and CDR2 were assigned from the germline V gene as SQVTM and ANQGSEA. The CDR3 sequence holds 13 residues, the cysteine and phenylalanine included. The entry retains the CDR3 DNA only, 39 bases that are in frame from base 1. V lost 1 base and J lost 7 bases, and the count of bases not matched to a germline gene is 4. As to this clonotype: The antigen this receptor binds is unknown. There are no base qualities to consult, and no much larger clone falls within one base.

Broader findings and caveats from the paper: Some motif variants had previously been reported in the synovial fluid and blood of reactive arthritis patients, which suggests shared mechanisms of disease initiation. In peripheral blood, the disease-linked clones were found at relatively low frequencies and had a CD8+ phenotype. A TCR beta motif of eight highly homologous amino acid variants appeared characteristic of blood from ankylosing spondylitis patients. Significant enrichment of the disease-linked clones was reported in matched synovial fluid samples from ankylosing spondylitis patients.

This sample was sequenced with an Illumina HiSeq 2500. Quantitative 5'-RACE with molecular barcodes was the method used to prepare the TCR beta libraries. In the authors' own workflow: Disease-linked TCR variants were identified with a new computational method built on a probabilistic model of VDJ rearrangement. TCRdb redid the processing of the public reads, applying fastp at Q25 and MiXCR, and retained in-frame beta chains. Entries are consolidated by CDR3 protein sequence, retaining the most common genes and DNA. The V and J calls shown here were made by TCRdb, not taken from the authors' results. The sample records hundreds of thousands of distinct CDR3 sequences, 10% to 15% of which are singletons. The ten biggest clones cover less than 0.65% of the sample.

This TCR came from a male donor with ankylosing spondylitis. Sequenced material: blood, either unsorted or a sorted T cell fraction (not recorded which). This chain joins TRBV29-1 to TRBJ2-1; the central 7 bases match TRBD2. The DNA sequence reads TGCAGCGTTGAAGGGACTAGGGGTAATGAGCAGTTCTTC. It is translated as CSVEGTRGNEQFF.